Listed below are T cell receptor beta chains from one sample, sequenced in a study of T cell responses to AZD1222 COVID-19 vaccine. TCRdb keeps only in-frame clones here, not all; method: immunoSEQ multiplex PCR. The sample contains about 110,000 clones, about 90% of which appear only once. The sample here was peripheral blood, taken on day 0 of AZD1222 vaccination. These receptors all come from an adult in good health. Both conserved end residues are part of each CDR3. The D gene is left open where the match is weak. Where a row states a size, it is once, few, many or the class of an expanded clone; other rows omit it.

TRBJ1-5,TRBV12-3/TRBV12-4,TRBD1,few,TGTGCCAGCAGCCGGGACAGAGATCAGCCCCAGCATTTT,CASSRDRDQPQHF
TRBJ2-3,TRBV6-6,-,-,TGTGCCAGCAGTTACTCAGTTGCAGGTACAGATACGCAGTATTTT,CASSYSVAGTDTQYF
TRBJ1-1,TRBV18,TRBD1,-,TGTGCCAGCTCCGGACAGGGTGGAGGGAACACTGAAGCTTTCTTT,CASSGQGGGNTEAFF
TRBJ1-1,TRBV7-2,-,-,TGTGCCAGCAGCTTTAACAGGGACACTGAAGCTTTCTTT,CASSFNRDTEAFF
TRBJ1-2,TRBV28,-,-,TGTGCCAGCAGACTGCTGACCCGAAACTATGGCTACACCTTC,CASRLLTRNYGYTF
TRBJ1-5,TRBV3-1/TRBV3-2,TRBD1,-,TGTGCCAGCAGCCAAGGGACAGGGGGCGGGGATCAGCCCCAGCATTTT,CASSQGTGGGDQPQHF
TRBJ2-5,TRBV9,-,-,TGTGCCAGCAGCGTAGCTTTCACTCCCAGAGAGACCCAGTACTTC,CASSVAFTPRETQYF
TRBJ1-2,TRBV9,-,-,TGTGCCAGCAGCGTAGCCGGGGACGGCTACACCTTC,CASSVAGDGYTF
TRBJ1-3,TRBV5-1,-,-,TGCGCCAGCAGCTTCGGAAACACCATATATTTT,CASSFGNTIYF
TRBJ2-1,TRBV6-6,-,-,TGTGCCAGCAGTTTGGGAGAAAGTTACAATGAGCAGTTCTTC,CASSLGESYNEQFF
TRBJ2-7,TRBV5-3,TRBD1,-,TGTGCCAGAAGCCTAGGGGGCGGGTCCTACGAGCAGTACTTC,CARSLGGGSYEQYF
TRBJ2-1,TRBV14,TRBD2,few,TGTGCCAGCAGCCAATTCAGCGGGGGTTACAATGAGCAGTTCTTC,CASSQFSGGYNEQFF
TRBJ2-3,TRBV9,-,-,TGTGCCAGCAGCGTAGTGGGGGATACGCAGTATTTT,CASSVVGDTQYF
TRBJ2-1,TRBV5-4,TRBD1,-,TGTGCCAGCAGCAACAAGGGACAGGCCCATGAGCAGTTCTTC,CASSNKGQAHEQFF
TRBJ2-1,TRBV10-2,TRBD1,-,TGCGCCAGCAGAGCACAGGGGTCCTACAATGAGCAGTTCTTC,CASRAQGSYNEQFF
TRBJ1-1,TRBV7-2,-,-,TGTGCCAGCAGCAGGGACTCAGGGATGAACACTGAAGCTTTCTTT,CASSRDSGMNTEAFF
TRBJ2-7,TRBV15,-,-,TGTGCCACCAGCACCCCCAGGGCCCCATACGAGCAGTACTTC,CATSTPRAPYEQYF
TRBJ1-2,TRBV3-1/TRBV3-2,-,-,TGTGCCAGCAGCCAAAACACAGATGGCTACACCTTC,CASSQNTDGYTF
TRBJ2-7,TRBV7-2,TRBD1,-,TGTGCCAGCAGCTCAAAGGACAGGCGAAGCTCCTACGAGCAGTACTTC,CASSSKDRRSSYEQYF
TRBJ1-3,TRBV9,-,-,TGTGCCAGCACCCCGGGAGTATTATATTTT,CASTPGVLYF
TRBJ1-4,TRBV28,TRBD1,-,TGTGCCAGCAGACAACAGGGGTCAACTAATGAAAAACTGTTTTTT,CASRQQGSTNEKLFF
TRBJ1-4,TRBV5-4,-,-,TGTGCCAGCAGCTTGGGGGGCCCCGGGAGTGATGAAAAACTGTTTTTT,CASSLGGPGSDEKLFF
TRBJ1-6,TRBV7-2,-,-,TGTGCCAGCTCCCAGCCCCAATCACCCCTCCACTTT,CASSQPQSPLHF
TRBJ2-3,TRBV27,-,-,TGTGCCAGCAGTTTAGAAAGCGCCCGCGGCACAGATACGCAGTATTTT,CASSLESARGTDTQYF
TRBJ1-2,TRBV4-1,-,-,TGCGCCAGCAGCCTCGCCCTAAGCTCTAACTATGGCTACACCTTC,CASSLALSSNYGYTF
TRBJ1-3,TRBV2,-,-,TGTGCCAGCAGGCCTGGAGGGGGGCGGGGAAACACCATATATTTT,CASRPGGGRGNTIYF
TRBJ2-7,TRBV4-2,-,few,TGTGCCAGCAGCCAAGATCCCGGCGGAGACTACTACGAGCAGTACTTC,CASSQDPGGDYYEQYF
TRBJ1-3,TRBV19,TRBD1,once,TGTGCCAGTAGTGCCACAGGGGGCCCTGGAAACACCATATATTTT,CASSATGGPGNTIYF
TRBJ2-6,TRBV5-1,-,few,TGCGCCAGCAGCTTAGGCTTCGGTGGGGCCAACGTCCTGACTTTC,CASSLGFGGANVLTF
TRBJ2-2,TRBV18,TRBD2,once,TGTGCCAGCTCACCACCCGTTGGGACTAGGGGCACCGGGGAGCTGTTTTTT,CASSPPVGTRGTGELFF
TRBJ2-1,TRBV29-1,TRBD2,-,TGCAGCGTTCGTCGGCCGACTAGCGGGAGGGCGGAGGCGGGTGAGCAGTTCTTC,CSVRRPTSGRAEAGEQFF
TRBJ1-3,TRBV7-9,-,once,TGTGCCAGCAGCTTAGTCGGGGCTCTGGGCACCATATATTTT,CASSLVGALGTIYF
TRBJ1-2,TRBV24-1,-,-,TGTGCCACCAGTCCGACAGCTAACTATGGCTACACCTTC,CATSPTANYGYTF
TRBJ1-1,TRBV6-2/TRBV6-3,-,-,TGTGCCAGCAGTACGGACGGGCCGAACACTGAAGCTTTCTTT,CASSTDGPNTEAFF
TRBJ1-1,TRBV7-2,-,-,TGTGCCAGCAGCGCTTCCAGGGTGAACACTGAAGCTTTCTTT,CASSASRVNTEAFF
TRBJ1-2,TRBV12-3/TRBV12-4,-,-,TGTGCCAGCAATACGGGGGAGGGCGATGGCTACACCTTC,CASNTGEGDGYTF
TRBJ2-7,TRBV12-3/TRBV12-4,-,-,TGTGCCAGCAGTTTACGGAGCTCCTACGAGCAGTACTTC,CASSLRSSYEQYF
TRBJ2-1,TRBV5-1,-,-,TGCGCCAGCAGCCCAAGGTCCACCCGCAGGAGCTCCTACAATGAGCAGTTCTTC,CASSPRSTRRSSYNEQFF
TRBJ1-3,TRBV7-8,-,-,TGTGCCAGCAGCTTAGATGAGGGAAACACCATATATTTT,CASSLDEGNTIYF
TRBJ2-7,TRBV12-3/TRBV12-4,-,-,TGTGCCAGCAGTCCTCGACCTCCTTACGAGCAGTACTTC,CASSPRPPYEQYF
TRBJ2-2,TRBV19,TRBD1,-,TGTGCCAGTAGGACAGGGGAAGGGGACACCGGGGAGCTGTTTTTT,CASRTGEGDTGELFF
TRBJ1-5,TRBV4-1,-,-,TGCGCCAGCAGCCAAGCAATGGGTGGGGCCATGCCCCAGCATTTT,CASSQAMGGAMPQHF
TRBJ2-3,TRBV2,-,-,TGTGCCAGCAGTGAATTGGGGAATTTCGATACGCAGTATTTT,CASSELGNFDTQYF
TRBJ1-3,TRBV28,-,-,TGTGCCAGCAGTTTCTTGGAAAACACCATATATTTT,CASSFLENTIYF
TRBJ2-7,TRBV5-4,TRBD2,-,TGTGCCAGCAGCCCTAGCGGTTACTCCTACGAGCAGTACTTC,CASSPSGYSYEQYF
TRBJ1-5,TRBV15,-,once,TGTGCCACCAGCAGAGGGAGTTTGCGGGACCCCCGGCGCAATCAGCCCCAGCATTTT,CATSRGSLRDPRRNQPQHF
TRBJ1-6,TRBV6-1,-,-,TGTGCCAGCAGTGAATCCGGGGGGAATTCACCCCTCCACTTT,CASSESGGNSPLHF
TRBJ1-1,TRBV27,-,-,TGTGCCAGCAGTCCGTACGGGCGCCAGACTGAAGCTTTCTTT,CASSPYGRQTEAFF
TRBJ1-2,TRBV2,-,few,TGTGCCAGCAGTGATAGGAAGTTTTCCGGCTATGGCTACACCTTC,CASSDRKFSGYGYTF
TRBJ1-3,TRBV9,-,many,TGTGCCAGCAGCGAGACCGGGAGGAGGGGAAACACCATATATTTT,CASSETGRRGNTIYF
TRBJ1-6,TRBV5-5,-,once,TGTGCCAGCAGCCCCTCTCTAGTGGACCTCCACTTT,CASSPSLVDLHF
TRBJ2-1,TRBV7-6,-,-,TGTGCCAGCAGCTTAATTTTGACTTTCGACTACAATGAGCAGTTCTTC,CASSLILTFDYNEQFF
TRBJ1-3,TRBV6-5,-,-,TGTGCCAGCCTGTCGTTGGGCCAAGGAAACACCATATATTTT,CASLSLGQGNTIYF
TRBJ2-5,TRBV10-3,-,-,TGTGCCATCAGTGAACAGTCCGAGGCCCAGTACTTC,CAISEQSEAQYF